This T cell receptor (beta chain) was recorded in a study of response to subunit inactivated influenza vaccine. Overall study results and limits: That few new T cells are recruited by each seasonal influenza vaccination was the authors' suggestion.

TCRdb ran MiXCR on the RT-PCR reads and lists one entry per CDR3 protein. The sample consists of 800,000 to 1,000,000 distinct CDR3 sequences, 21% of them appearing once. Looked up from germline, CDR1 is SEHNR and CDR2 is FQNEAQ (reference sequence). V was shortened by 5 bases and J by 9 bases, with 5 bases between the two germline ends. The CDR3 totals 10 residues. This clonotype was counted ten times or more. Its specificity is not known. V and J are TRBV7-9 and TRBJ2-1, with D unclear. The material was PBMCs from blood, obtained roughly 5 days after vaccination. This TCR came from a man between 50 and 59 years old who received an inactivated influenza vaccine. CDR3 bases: TGTGCCAGCAGCCTGAGTGAGCAGTTCTTC. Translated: CASSLSEQFF.